This TCR beta chain is from a study of T cell responses to AZD1222 COVID-19 vaccine. Whole-study results and caveats: Spike was spanned by vaccine-associated CD4 TCRs, which were dominant at 160-218 and 743-854. Repertoire sampling happened only post peak T cell response. Reportedly, close to half of spike-specific TCRs are directed against unmutated variant regions. Donors, mostly white British, included more females; clonal diversity was possibly underestimated.

The data were produced by immunoSEQ multiplex PCR, yet TCRdb's version contains in-frame clones alone and is incomplete. The table includes tens of thousands of clones, around nine tenths detected once. CDR3 length equals 16 residues. Trimming shortened V by 0 bases and J by 0 bases, and 10 bases separated the two germline ends. The germline gives CDR1 SGDLS, CDR2 YYNGEE. Comments on this clone: Its antigen is not identified.

This clonotype was sampled from an adult who received the AZD1222 COVID-19 vaccine. This rearrangement joins TRBV9 to TRBJ2-1; D gene unclear. The specimen comprised peripheral blood, sampled 28 days after the second AZD1222 dose. The CDR3 loop is CASSVVAESSYNEQFF. The CDR3, as DNA: TGTGCCAGCAGCGTAGTAGCCGAAAGCTCCTACAATGAGCAGTTCTTC. The whole variable domain, remainder taken from reference TRBV9 and TRBJ2-1, is DSGVTQTPKHLITATGQRVTLRCSPRSGDLSVYWYQQSLDQGLQFLIQYYNGEERAKGNILERFSAQQFPDLHSELNLSSLELGDSALYFCASSVVAESSYNEQFFGPGTRLTVL.